The clone carrying this TCR beta chain appeared a few times. The data belong to a study of T-cell memory formation after mild COVID-19. Trimming removed 0 bases from V and 4 bases from J; junction bases left unmatched: 4. This CDR3 contains 15 residues. Germline-derived CDR1 and CDR2 are MNHEY and SVGAGI. From the 5' RACE reads, TCRdb called clonotypes with MiXCR, one entry per CDR3 protein. The data contain roughly 580,000 distinct CDR3 sequences, approximately 18% of them seen just once; the ten biggest clones take up more than 10%. The J gene is TRBJ2-3, the V gene TRBV6-5; TRBD1 aligns across 7 bases. This TCR came from an adult woman who had mild COVID-19 (a few samples of this study predate the infection). Cell type and time point are not known. The sequencing input was PBMCs or a T cell subset sorted from them (not recorded which). CDR3 coding DNA: TGTGCCAGCAGTTACTCGGGACAGCACGCAGATACGCAGTATTTT. The encoded protein is CASSYSGQHADTQYF.